What follows are 26 T cell receptor beta chains derived from one specimen sequenced in a study of T cell responses to AZD1222 COVID-19 vaccine. Assay: immunoSEQ multiplex PCR; the TCRdb copy retains only in-frame clones and omits some. The sample consists of approximately 73,000 clones, 80% to 85% of them appearing once. Source: peripheral blood, taken on day 0 of AZD1222 vaccination. The receptor source for this set is an adult in good health.

V gene TRBV11-2 combines with J gene TRBJ2-2; 9 bases align to TRBD2. The CDR3 has 16 amino acids. V was pared by 6 bases and J by 3 bases, with 8 bases of the junction left unmatched. The germline V gene has CDR1 SGHAT and CDR2 FQNNGV. The CDR3 sequence: CASRGASGIYTGELFF. In DNA, the CDR3 is TGTGCCAGCAGGGGGGCTAGCGGGATTTACACCGGGGAGCTGTTTTTT.

This clone is categorized as medium-sized. The rearrangement joins TRBV5-6 to TRBJ1-2, with 8 positions matching TRBD1. This CDR3 is built from 15 residues. CDR1 and CDR2 from the germline V gene are SGHDT and YYEEEE. Trimming at V came to 0 bases and at J to 2 bases, leaving 3 bases not matched to a gene. The CDR3 DNA follows: TGTGCCAGCAGCTTGGGATGGACAGGGAACTATGGCTACACCTTC. It is translated as CASSLGWTGNYGYTF.

J is TRBJ1-2 and V is TRBV28, with no clear D. Per the germline V gene, CDR1 is MDHEN and CDR2 is SYDVKM. The CDR3 consists of 11 residues. V lost 5 bases to trimming and J lost 7 bases, with 8 bases between them. The DNA of the CDR3 is TGTGCCAGCAGTCAAGAGAGTGGCTACACCTTC. The encoded protein is CASSQESGYTF.

This clone came up once. The genes are TRBV5-6 and TRBJ2-5; D is uncertain. Trimming left V 0 bases short and J 4 bases short, with 13 bases between. The CDR3 totals 15 residues. In germline, CDR1 is SGHDT, CDR2 YYEEEE. The CDR3 sequence: CASSLAGSRRETQYF. DNA for the CDR3: TGTGCCAGCAGCTTGGCCGGAAGTAGGCGAGAGACCCAGTACTTC.

The chain has TRBV7-6 and TRBJ2-2; possible D gene TRBD1, 5 bases. CDR1 and CDR2 (germline): SGHVS, FNYEAQ. The V end was cut by 5 bases, the J end by 7 bases, with 17 bases between. CDR3 length: 15 residues. This CDR3 is CASSPGWGQDGELFF. As DNA, the CDR3 is TGTGCCAGCAGCCCAGGGTGGGGTCAGGACGGGGAGCTGTTTTTT. The full variable domain, rest sourced from reference TRBV7-6 and TRBJ2-2, is GAGVSQSPRYKVTKRGQDVALRCDPISGHVSLYWYRQALGQGPEFLTYFNYEAQQDKSGLPNDRFSAERPEGSISTLTIQRTEQRDSAMYRCASSPGWGQDGELFFGEGSRLTVL.

The chain couples TRBV6-1 to TRBJ1-2; no firm D call. Looked up from germline, CDR1 is MNHNS and CDR2 is SASEGT. This CDR3 contains 13 residues. Deletions cut 1 base from V and 8 bases from J, with 11 bases between. The CDR3 DNA reads as TGTGCCAGCAGTGAAGAAGCATTGGGGGGCTACACCTTC. This encodes CASSEEALGGYTF.

J is TRBJ2-1 and V is TRBV2; D not resolved. This CDR3 comprises 11 residues. CDR1 is SNHLY and CDR2 is FYNNEI in the germline V gene. Trimming cost V 3 bases and J 4 bases, with 1 base left between them. CDR3 amino acids: CASSDYNEQFF. CDR3 in DNA: TGTGCCAGCAGTGATTACAATGAGCAGTTCTTC.

Only a few counts were recorded for this clone. The genes are TRBV5-4 and TRBJ2-7; 9 bases fit TRBD2. V was pared by 0 bases and J by 7 bases, with 5 bases of the junction left unmatched. In germline, CDR1 is SGHNT, CDR2 YYREEE (reference sequence). The CDR3 runs 14 residues. The CDR3 spells CASSLAPSGAEQYF. CDR3 DNA: TGTGCCAGCAGCTTGGCTCCTAGCGGGGCAGAGCAGTACTTC.

The chain carries TRBV3-1 (or the pseudogene TRBV3-2) and TRBJ1-1; D may be TRBD1 (6 bases). The germline V and J ends were trimmed by 4 bases and 3 bases, with 12 bases remaining between them. The V gene's germline CDR1 is LGHDT and CDR2 YNNKEL (reference sequence). This CDR3 has 14 residues. The CDR3 protein is CASSRGGVDTEAFF. In DNA, the CDR3 is TGTGCCAGCAGCCGCGGGGGCGTCGACACTGAAGCTTTCTTT.

The count of this clone is one. CDR3 nucleotides: TGTGCCAGCAGCCCCGGACAGGGGGCGTATAATTCACCCCTCCACTTT. Its translation: CASSPGQGAYNSPLHF. The chain has TRBV7-2 and TRBJ1-6; 11 bases match TRBD1. This CDR3 spans 16 amino acids. J was trimmed by 4 bases and V by 5 bases; bases with no gene match: 4. Germline lookup yields CDR1 SGHTA and CDR2 FQGNSA.

This chain connects TRBV2 to TRBJ2-1, with D unclear. The germline V gene encodes CDR1 SNHLY and CDR2 FYNNEI. The ends were cut back, 6 bases at V and 7 bases at J, with 13 bases in the middle. CDR3 size: 13 residues. CDR3 region: CASRPEIGNEQFF. CDR3 nucleotides: TGTGCCAGCAGGCCAGAGATTGGTAATGAGCAGTTCTTC.

The rearrangement joins TRBV6-5 to TRBJ2-7, with 9 bases fitting TRBD1. The length of the CDR3 is 14 residues. V lost 7 bases, J lost 7 bases, and 11 bases stayed unmatched. Per germline, CDR1 MNHEY and CDR2 SVGAGI. The CDR3 region has the DNA TGTGCCAGCACCGAGGGGACAGGGAAGAGGGAGCAGTACTTC. It encodes CASTEGTGKREQYF.

This clone has a single count. This chain uses TRBV6-6 with TRBJ2-3, with a tentative D call TRBD1 (6 bases). Germline CDR1 is MNHNY and CDR2 is SVGAGI (reference sequence). The germline V and J ends were trimmed by 0 bases and 9 bases, with 16 bases remaining between them. The length of the CDR3 is 15 residues. CDR3 bases: TGTGCCAGCAGTTACTCGACCCACAGGGTAGACACGCAGTATTTT. Translated, it gives CASSYSTHRVDTQYF.

The chain combines TRBV27 with TRBJ2-5; D gene unclear. Germline assignment: CDR1 MNHEY and CDR2 SMNVEV (reference sequence). Trimming took off 2 bases at V and 0 bases at J, with 4 bases between the two ends. The CDR3 is made up of 13 amino acids. As DNA, the CDR3 is TGTGCCAGCAGTTTAGGGTACCAAGAGACCCAGTACTTC. Translated, it gives CASSLGYQETQYF.

This clone was found once. The chain carries TRBV30 and TRBJ1-5; possibly TRBD1 for D (5 bases). This CDR3 spans 15 amino acids. V lost 0 bases and J lost 7, with 16 bases in between. In germline, CDR1 is GTSNPN, CDR2 SVGIG (reference sequence). The CDR3 DNA reads TGTGCCTGGAGTGTACTTTTGGGGACGGGACAGCCCCAGCATTTT. The encoded protein is CAWSVLLGTGQPQHF.

This clone was observed a few times. The rearrangement joins TRBV19 to TRBJ2-3, with 7 nucleotides matching TRBD1. This CDR3 region has 14 residues. Trimming cost V 6 bases and J 0 bases; bases outside gene matches: 3. Germline CDR1 and CDR2: LNHDA and SQIVND (reference sequence). The CDR3 here is CASRNRGSTDTQYF. CDR3 bases: TGTGCCAGTAGAAACAGGGGTAGCACAGATACGCAGTATTTT.

This chain uses TRBV15 with TRBJ2-1; 7 bases line up with TRBD2. Germline V lookup: CDR1 LNHNV, CDR2 YYDKDF (reference sequence). The V segment lost 4 bases and the J segment 8 bases; nucleotides outside the gene matches: 8. This CDR3 is built from 14 residues. CDR3 DNA: TGTGCCACCAGCATTTATAGCGCGGGGGATGAGCAGTTCTTC. This encodes CATSIYSAGDEQFF.

This sequence joins TRBV5-1 and TRBJ1-2; 9 nucleotides align to TRBD1. Unmatched junction bases numbered 10, after V lost 4 bases and J lost 6 bases. In germline, CDR1 is SGHRS, CDR2 YFSETQ. This CDR3 contains 15 residues. This CDR3 reads CASSREGGTGNGYTF. CDR3 coding DNA: TGCGCCAGCAGCCGAGAGGGCGGGACAGGGAATGGCTACACCTTC.

The V gene is TRBV7-2, the J gene TRBJ1-2; D is unresolved. Germline V gives CDR1 SGHTA, CDR2 FQGNSA. This CDR3 is built from 14 residues. V was trimmed by 6 bases and J by 5 bases, leaving 16 bases between them. The CDR3 loop reads CASSESRTPYGYTF. CDR3 DNA: TGTGCCAGCAGTGAAAGCAGAACCCCGTATGGCTACACCTTC. Combining the CDR3 with reference TRBV7-2 and TRBJ1-2 gives the whole variable domain GAGVSQSPSNKVTEKGKDVELRCDPISGHTALYWYRQSLGQGLEFLIYFQGNSAPDKSGLPSDRFSAERTGGSVSTLTIQRTQQEDSAVYLCASSESRTPYGYTFGSGTRLTVV.

V is TRBV6-5 and J is TRBJ1-2; TRBD1 matches 9 bases. The J segment lost 7 bases and the V segment lost 6 bases, leaving 6 bases of the junction unmatched. There are 13 residues in the CDR3. Germline CDR1 and CDR2: MNHEY and SVGAGI. Here the CDR3 reads CASRDTGGSGYTF. CDR3 in DNA: TGTGCCAGCAGGGACACAGGGGGCTCTGGCTACACCTTC.

CDR3 protein: CASNLAQGGMEAFF. For the CDR3, the DNA is TGTGCCAGCAATCTCGCCCAGGGTGGAATGGAAGCTTTCTTT. The chain carries TRBV6-5 and TRBJ1-1; possible D gene TRBD1, 5 bases. With 7 bases removed from V and 8 bases from J, the gap between germline ends came to 20 bases. Germline V gene data show CDR1 as MNHEY and CDR2 as SVGAGI. The CDR3 consists of 14 residues.

J is TRBJ2-5 and V is TRBV19, with D perhaps TRBD1 (5 bases). CDR1 LNHDA and CDR2 SQIVND come from the germline V gene (reference sequence). The CDR3 totals 14 residues. V lost 4 bases and J lost 5, with 14 bases in between. The CDR3 nucleotides are TGTGCCAGTAGTAGACAGATAGACATTGAGACCCAGTACTTC. Translation gives CASSRQIDIETQYF. The full variable domain, completed using reference TRBV19 and TRBJ2-5, is DGGITQSPKYLFRKEGQNVTLSCEQNLNHDAMYWYRQDPGQGLRLIYYSQIVNDFQKGDIAEGYSVSREKKESFPLTVTSAQKNPTAFYLCASSRQIDIETQYFGPGTRLLVL.

This rearrangement joins TRBV20-1 to TRBJ2-7; D is possibly TRBD2 (5 bases). Trimming left V 3 bases short and J 4 bases short, with 16 bases between. Germline V gives CDR1 DFQATT, CDR2 SNEGSKA (reference sequence). The length of the CDR3 is 14 residues. The CDR3 region is CSASAGIPGYEQYF. The CDR3 coding sequence is TGCAGTGCTAGTGCCGGAATTCCGGGGTACGAGCAGTACTTC.

This chain connects TRBV7-9 to TRBJ2-7, with D tentatively TRBD1 or TRBD2 (5 bases each). Trimming removed 0 bases from V and 6 bases from J, with 12 bases in between. The germline CDR1 and CDR2 sequences are SEHNR and FQNEAQ (reference sequence). The CDR3 length is 14 residues. CDR3 loop: CASSLAGWGTEQYF. For the CDR3, the DNA is TGTGCCAGCAGCTTAGCAGGGTGGGGGACCGAGCAGTACTTC.

The rearrangement uses TRBV18 and TRBJ2-7, with D perhaps matching TRBD2 (5 bases). CDR1 and CDR2 (germline): KGHSH, LQKENI. Trimming removed 3 bases from V and 4 bases from J, with 16 bases in between. CDR3 length: 15 residues. CDR3 in DNA: TGTGCCAGCTCACCGCTTACTAGGGCCCCGTACGAGCAGTACTTC. Its protein is CASSPLTRAPYEQYF.

The chain combines TRBV23-1 with TRBJ2-1; 12 bases align to TRBD2. TRBV23-1 is assigned to the ORF class and has an uncertain function. The CDR3 covers 16 residues. Germline trimming cut 7 bases from V and 10 bases from J; bases unmatched to any gene: 14. The CDR3 spells CASTSGRAEKSGEQFF. CDR3 DNA: TGCGCCAGCACTAGCGGGAGGGCCGAAAAGAGTGGGGAGCAGTTCTTC.